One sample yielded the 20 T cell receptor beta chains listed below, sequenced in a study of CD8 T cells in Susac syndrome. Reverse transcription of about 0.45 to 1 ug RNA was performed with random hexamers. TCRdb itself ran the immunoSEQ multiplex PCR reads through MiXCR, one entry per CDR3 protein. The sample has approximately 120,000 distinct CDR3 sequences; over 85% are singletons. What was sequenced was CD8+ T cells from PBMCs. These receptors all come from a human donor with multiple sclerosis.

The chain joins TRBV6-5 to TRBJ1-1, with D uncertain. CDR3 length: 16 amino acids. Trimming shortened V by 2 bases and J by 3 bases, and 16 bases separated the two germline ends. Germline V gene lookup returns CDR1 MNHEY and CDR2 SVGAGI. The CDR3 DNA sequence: TGTGCCAGCAGTTACGTAAAGGCCAGAAGGTACACTGAAGCTTTCTTT. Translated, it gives CASSYVKARRYTEAFF.

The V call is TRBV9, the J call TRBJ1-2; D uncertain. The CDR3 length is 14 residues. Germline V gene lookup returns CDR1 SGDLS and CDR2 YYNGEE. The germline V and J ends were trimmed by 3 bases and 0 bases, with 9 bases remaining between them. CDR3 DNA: TGTGCCAGCAGCGGTGGAGGACCTAACTATGGCTACACCTTC. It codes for CASSGGGPNYGYTF.

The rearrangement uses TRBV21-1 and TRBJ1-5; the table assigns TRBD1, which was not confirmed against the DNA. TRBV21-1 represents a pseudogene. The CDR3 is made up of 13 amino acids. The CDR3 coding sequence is TGTGCCAGCAGCATTCAGGGTGGACAGCCCCAGCATTTT. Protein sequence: CASSIQGGQPQHF.

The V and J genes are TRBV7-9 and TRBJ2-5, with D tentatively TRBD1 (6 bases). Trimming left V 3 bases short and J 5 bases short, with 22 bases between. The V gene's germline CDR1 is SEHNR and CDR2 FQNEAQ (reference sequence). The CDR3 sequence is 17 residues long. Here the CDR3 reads CASSFDRLRPGAETQYF. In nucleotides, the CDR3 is TGTGCCAGCAGCTTCGACAGGTTACGACCCGGGGCCGAGACCCAGTACTTC.

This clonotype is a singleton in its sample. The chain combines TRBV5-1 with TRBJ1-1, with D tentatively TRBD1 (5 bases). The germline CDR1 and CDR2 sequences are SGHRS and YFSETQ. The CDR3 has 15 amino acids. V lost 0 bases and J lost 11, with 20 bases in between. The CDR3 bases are TGCGCCAGCAGCTTGGAATGGGACCGTCCCCTACGGGCTTTCTTT. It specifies CASSLEWDRPLRAFF.

The CDR3 reads CSALTGNYGYTF. CDR3 coding DNA: TGCAGCGCTCTGACAGGAAACTATGGCTACACCTTC. The chain employs TRBV29-1 and TRBJ1-2; maybe TRBD1 (6 bases). V lost 7 bases and J 2 bases, leaving 11 bases between the germline ends. Germline V gives CDR1 SQVTM, CDR2 ANQGSEA. The CDR3 sequence is 12 residues long.

The CDR3 protein is CASSQAWSQQTQYF. Written as DNA, the CDR3 is TGTGCCAGCAGCCAGGCCTGGAGTCAACAGACCCAGTACTTC. The chain has TRBV14 and TRBJ2-5; unclear D gene. Trimming took 3 bases from V and 6 from J, leaving 14 bases between them. The CDR3 runs to 14 residues. The germline V gene encodes CDR1 SGHDN and CDR2 FVKESK.

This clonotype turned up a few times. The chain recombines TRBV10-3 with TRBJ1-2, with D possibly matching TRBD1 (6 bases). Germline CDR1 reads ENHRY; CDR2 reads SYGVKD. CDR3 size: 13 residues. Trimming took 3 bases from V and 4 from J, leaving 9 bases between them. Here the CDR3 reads CAISEGGSYGYTF. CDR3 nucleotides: TGTGCCATCAGTGAAGGGGGATCCTATGGCTACACCTTC.

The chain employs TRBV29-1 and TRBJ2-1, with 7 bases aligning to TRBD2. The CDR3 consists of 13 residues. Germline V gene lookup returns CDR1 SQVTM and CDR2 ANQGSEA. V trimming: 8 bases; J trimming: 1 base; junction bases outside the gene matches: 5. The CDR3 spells CSLSGGSYNEQFF. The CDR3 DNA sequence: TGCAGCCTTTCGGGGGGTTCCTACAATGAGCAGTTCTTC.

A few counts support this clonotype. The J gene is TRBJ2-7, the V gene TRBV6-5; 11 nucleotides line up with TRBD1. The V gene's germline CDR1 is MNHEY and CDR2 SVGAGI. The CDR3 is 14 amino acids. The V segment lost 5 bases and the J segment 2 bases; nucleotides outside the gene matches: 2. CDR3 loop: CASSRGQGAYEQYF. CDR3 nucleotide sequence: TGTGCCAGCAGTCGGGGACAGGGGGCCTACGAGCAGTACTTC.

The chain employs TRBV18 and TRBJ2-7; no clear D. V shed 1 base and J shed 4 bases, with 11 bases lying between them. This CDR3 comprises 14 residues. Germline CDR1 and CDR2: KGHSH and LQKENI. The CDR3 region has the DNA TGTGCCAGCTCACCACGGGTCTCCCCTTACGAGCAGTACGTC. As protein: CASSPRVSPYEQYV.

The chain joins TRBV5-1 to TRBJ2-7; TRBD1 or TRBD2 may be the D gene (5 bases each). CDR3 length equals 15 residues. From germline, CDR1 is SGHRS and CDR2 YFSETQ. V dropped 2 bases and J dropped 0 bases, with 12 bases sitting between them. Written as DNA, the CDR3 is TGCGCCAGCAGCTTCAGGGACGGAAGCTCCTACGAGCAGTACTTC. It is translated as CASSFRDGSSYEQYF.

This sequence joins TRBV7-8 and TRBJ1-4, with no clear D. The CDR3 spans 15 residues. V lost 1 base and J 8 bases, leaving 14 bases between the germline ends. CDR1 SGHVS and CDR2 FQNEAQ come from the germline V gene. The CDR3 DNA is TGTGCCAGCAGCTTAGTGGGCCGGTGGGAAGAAAAACTGTTTTTT. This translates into CASSLVGRWEEKLFF.

This CDR3 reads CASSEVGPWEQYF. The CDR3 DNA reads as TGTGCCAGCAGTGAGGTGGGCCCGTGGGAGCAGTACTTC. The rearrangement links TRBV6-1 to TRBJ2-7; D gene uncertain. This CDR3 is built from 13 residues. Germline V gene sequence: CDR1 MNHNS, CDR2 SASEGT. V was trimmed by 3 bases and J by 7 bases, leaving 13 bases between them.

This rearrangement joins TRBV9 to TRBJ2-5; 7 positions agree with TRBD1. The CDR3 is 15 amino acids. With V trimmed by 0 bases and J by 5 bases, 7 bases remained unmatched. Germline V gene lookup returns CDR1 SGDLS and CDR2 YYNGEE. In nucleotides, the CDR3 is TGTGCCAGCAGCGTAGCTCAGGACAGGAGGGAGACCCAGTACTTC. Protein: CASSVAQDRRETQYF.

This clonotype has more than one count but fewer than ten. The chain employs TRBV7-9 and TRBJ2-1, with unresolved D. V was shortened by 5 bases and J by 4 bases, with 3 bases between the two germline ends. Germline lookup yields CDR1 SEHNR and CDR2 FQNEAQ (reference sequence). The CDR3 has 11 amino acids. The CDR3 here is CASSPYNEQFF. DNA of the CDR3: TGTGCCAGCAGCCCATACAATGAGCAGTTCTTC.

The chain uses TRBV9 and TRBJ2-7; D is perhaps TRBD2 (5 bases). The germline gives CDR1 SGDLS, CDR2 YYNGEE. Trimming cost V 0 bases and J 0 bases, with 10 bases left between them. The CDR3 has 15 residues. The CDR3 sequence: CASSVDGLSSYEQYV. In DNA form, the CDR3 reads TGTGCCAGCAGCGTAGACGGACTCAGCTCCTACGAGCAGTACGTC.

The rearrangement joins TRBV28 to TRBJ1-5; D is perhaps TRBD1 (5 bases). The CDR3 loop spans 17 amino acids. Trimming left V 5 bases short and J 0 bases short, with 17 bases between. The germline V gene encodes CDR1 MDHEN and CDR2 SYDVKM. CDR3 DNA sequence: TGTGCCAGCAGTGAGACACCGGGACGGTATAGCAATCAGCCCCAGCATTTT. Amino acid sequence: CASSETPGRYSNQPQHF.

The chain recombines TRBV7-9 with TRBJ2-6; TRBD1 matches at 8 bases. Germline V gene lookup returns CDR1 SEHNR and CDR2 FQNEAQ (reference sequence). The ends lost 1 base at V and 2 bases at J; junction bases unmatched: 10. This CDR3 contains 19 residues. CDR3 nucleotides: TGTGCCAGCAGCTTAGATAGTGGACAGGGCGCCCCTGGGGCCAACGTCCTGACTTTC. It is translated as CASSLDSGQGAPGANVLTF.

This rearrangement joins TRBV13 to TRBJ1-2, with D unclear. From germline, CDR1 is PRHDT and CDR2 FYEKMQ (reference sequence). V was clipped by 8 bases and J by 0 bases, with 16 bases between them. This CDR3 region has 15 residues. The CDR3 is CASAKRRDANYGYTF. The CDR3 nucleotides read TGTGCCAGCGCGAAGCGCCGGGATGCTAACTATGGCTACACCTTC.